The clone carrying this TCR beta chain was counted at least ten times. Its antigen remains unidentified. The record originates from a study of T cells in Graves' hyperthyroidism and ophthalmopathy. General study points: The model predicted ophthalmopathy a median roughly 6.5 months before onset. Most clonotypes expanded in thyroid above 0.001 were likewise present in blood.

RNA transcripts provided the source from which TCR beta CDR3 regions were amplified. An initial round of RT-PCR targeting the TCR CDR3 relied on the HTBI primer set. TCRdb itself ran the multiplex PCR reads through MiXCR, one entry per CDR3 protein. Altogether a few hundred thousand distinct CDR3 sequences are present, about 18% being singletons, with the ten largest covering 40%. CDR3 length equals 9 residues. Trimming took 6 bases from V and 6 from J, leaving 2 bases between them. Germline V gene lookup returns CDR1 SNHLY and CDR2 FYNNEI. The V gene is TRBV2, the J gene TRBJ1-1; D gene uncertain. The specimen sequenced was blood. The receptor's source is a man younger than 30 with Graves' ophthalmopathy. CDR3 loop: CASRSEAFF. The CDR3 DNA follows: TGTGCCAGCAGGTCTGAAGCTTTCTTT.